These T cell receptor beta chains were read from a single sample in a study of cytomegalovirus exposure and HLA in healthy donors. Using immunoSEQ multiplex PCR, the repertoire was profiled, and TCRdb retains in-frame clones only, with some absent. The data show 210,000 or so clones, around 80% seen once. Specimen: PBMCs. Receptor source: a woman in her thirties or forties in good health and CMV-seronegative. Each CDR3 is given with its conserved first and last residue. The D gene is left open where the match is weak.

TRBV7-6	.	TRBJ1-5	TGTGCCAGCAGCTTGTCTCCTAGCAATCAGCCCCAGCATTTT	CASSLSPSNQPQHF
TRBV18	.	TRBJ2-7	TGTGCCAGCTCCACCTCTAGCTCCTACGAGCAGTACTTC	CASSTSSSYEQYF
TRBV10-3	TRBD1	TRBJ1-2	TGTGCCATCAGTGAGCCGGACAGGCTTACTAGCTATGGCTACACCTTC	CAISEPDRLTSYGYTF
TRBV7-9	.	TRBJ1-1	TGTGCCAGCAGCCCCCGGACAGTGAGGGCTGAAGCTTTCTTT	CASSPRTVRAEAFF
TRBV11-3	.	TRBJ2-3	TGTGCCAGCAGCTTAGGCGGGGGCCTTAGCACAGATACGCAGTATTTT	CASSLGGGLSTDTQYF
TRBV5-1	TRBD2	TRBJ2-3	TGCGCCAGCAGCGCCACTAGCGGGGGGCGGGCAGATACGCAGTATTTT	CASSATSGGRADTQYF
TRBV7-9	.	TRBJ1-1	TGTGCCAGCAGTTCAGGGTACGCTGAAGCTTTCTTT	CASSSGYAEAFF
TRBV6-5	.	TRBJ1-6	TGTGCCAGCAGGGGATCCCCAGGGGCTTCACCCCTCCACTTT	CASRGSPGASPLHF
TRBV19	.	TRBJ1-1	TGTGCCAGTAGTATAGTGGGACTTCGAGGTGAAGCTTTCTTT	CASSIVGLRGEAFF
TRBV2	.	TRBJ2-2	TGTGCCAGCAGTGCCGGGGCGGGGCAATTCACCGGGGAGCTGTTTTTT	CASSAGAGQFTGELFF
TRBV28	TRBD2	TRBJ2-5	TGTGCCAGCAGTCCACGCCGGACTAGCGGGGTAGGGGAGACCCAGTACTTC	CASSPRRTSGVGETQYF
TRBV9	TRBD2	TRBJ2-1	TGTGCCAGCAGGCCTAGCGGGGGATACAATGAGCAGTTCTTC	CASRPSGGYNEQFF
TRBV7-2	.	TRBJ1-1	TGTGCCAGCAGCTTAGTGGGGGGGAGGGACACTGAAGCTTTCTTT	CASSLVGGRDTEAFF